This note documents a single T cell receptor (beta chain) sequence. Its antigen is not identified. This sample is part of a study of response to subunit inactivated influenza vaccine. Points from the study as a whole: Authors suggested each seasonal flu vaccination may recruit only limited numbers of new T cells.

Each CDR3 protein is one row after TCRdb ran MiXCR on the RT-PCR reads. Counted here are fewer than 750,000 distinct CDR3 sequences, 14% occurring once; the ten biggest clones make up 11%. Specimen: PBMCs from blood, collected about 13 days after vaccination. The source is a man over 45 who received an inactivated influenza vaccine.

The CDR3 bases are TGTGCCAGCTCGGGTTCCTCGGGTCAAAACACCGGGGAGCTGTTTTTT. Translated: CASSGSSGQNTGELFF. The chain employs TRBV7-3 and TRBJ2-2; D gene ambiguous. With 8 bases removed from V and 2 bases from J, the gap between germline ends came to 18 bases. Germline assignment: CDR1 SGHTA and CDR2 FQGTGA. This CDR3 contains 16 residues.